This TCR beta chain comes out of a study of blood T cells in healthy people across ages. Broader study findings: Naive CD4+ cells and diversity were both higher in long-lived donors than in aged donors. Diversity was estimated from one million T cells, and these estimates were considered underestimates.

With regard to this clonotype: What it binds is unknown.

After removal of 0 bases from V and 3 bases from J, the junction contained 0 bases not matched to a gene. This CDR3 contains 15 residues. Germline loops: CDR1 SGHRS, CDR2 YFSETQ. With a J-beta primer mix and a sample-barcoded 5' primer, a second PCR ran roughly 6 to 11 cycles. One entry per CDR3 protein, called by TCRdb with MiXCR from the 5' RACE reads. The data show approximately 2,000,000 distinct CDR3 sequences, approximately 40% seen once. The rearrangement uses TRBV5-1 and TRBJ2-2; 9 nucleotides line up with TRBD1. Input material: blood. The receptor was derived from a human donor in good health. Written as DNA, the CDR3 is TGCGCCAGCAGCTTGGGGGACAGGGACACCGGGGAGCTGTTTTTT. It codes for CASSLGDRDTGELFF.